This TCR beta chain was found in a study of early T cells in non-severe SARS-CoV-2 infection. This clonotype was observed a handful of times. Its antigen is not known. Whole-study findings and limits: Private and CD4 specificities were missed by VDJdb matching, skewed to anti-spike CD8.

Germline loops: CDR1 SGDLS, CDR2 YYNGEE. The CDR3 sequence is 16 residues long. The ends were cut back, 4 bases at V and 4 bases at J, with 17 bases in the middle. cDNA molecules, individually, were tagged with unique molecular identifiers. TCRdb ran MiXCR on the 5' RACE reads and lists one entry per CDR3 protein. The profile covers tens of thousands of distinct CDR3 sequences, with around 11% appearing a single time and around 6.7% taken by the ten largest. The V and J genes are TRBV9 and TRBJ2-2; the D gene is possibly TRBD1 (6 bases). Sequencing used whole blood. The TCR sequence derives from an adult who was a healthcare worker with PCR-confirmed SARS-CoV-2 infection or an uninfected control (not recorded which). The CDR3 region is CASSPRTAPGTGELFF. The CDR3 region has the DNA TGTGCCAGCAGCCCTAGGACAGCCCCGGGCACCGGGGAGCTGTTTTTT.